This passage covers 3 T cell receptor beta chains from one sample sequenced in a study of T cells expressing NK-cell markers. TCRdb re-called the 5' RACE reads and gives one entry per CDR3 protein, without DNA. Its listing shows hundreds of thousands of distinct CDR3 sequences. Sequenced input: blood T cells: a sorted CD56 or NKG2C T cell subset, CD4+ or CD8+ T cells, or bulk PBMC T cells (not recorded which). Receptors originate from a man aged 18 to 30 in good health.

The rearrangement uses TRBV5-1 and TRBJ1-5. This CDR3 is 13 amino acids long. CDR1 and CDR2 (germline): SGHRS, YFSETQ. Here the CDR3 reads CASSLAGSQPQHF.

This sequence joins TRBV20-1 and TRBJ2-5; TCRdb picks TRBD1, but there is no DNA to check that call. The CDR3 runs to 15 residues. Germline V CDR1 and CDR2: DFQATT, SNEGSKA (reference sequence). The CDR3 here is CSAFMGHTLKETQYF.

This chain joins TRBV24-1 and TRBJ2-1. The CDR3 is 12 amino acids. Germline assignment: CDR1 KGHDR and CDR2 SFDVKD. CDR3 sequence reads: CATKGMNNEQFF.